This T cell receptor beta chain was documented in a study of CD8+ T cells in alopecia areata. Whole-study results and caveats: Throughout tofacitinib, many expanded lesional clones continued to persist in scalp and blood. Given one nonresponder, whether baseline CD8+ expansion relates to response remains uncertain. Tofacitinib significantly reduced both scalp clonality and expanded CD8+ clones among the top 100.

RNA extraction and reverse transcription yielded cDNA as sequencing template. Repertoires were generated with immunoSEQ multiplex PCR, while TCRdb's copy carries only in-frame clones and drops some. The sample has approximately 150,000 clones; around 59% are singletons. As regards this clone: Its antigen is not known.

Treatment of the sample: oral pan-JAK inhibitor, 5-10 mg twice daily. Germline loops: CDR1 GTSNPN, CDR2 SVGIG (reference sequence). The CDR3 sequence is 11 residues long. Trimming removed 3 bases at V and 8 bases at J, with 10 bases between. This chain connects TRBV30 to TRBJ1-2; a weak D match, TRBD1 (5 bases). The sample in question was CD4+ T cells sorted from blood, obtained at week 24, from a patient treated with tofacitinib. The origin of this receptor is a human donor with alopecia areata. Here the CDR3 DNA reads TGTGCCTGGAGCAGGGATCGGGGCTACACCTTC. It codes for CAWSRDRGYTF.